The 8 T cell receptor beta chains listed next were all sequenced from one sample in a study of T cell repertoires in cytomegalovirus infection. TCRdb redid the calling of the reads with MiXCR, one entry per CDR3 protein. The sample shows 290,000 or so distinct CDR3 sequences, 8% to 10% of them seen only once. The sample consisted of PBMCs. The receptors here all came from a human donor in good health (CMV status not recorded). Some clones in this sample may be carry-over from other donors' samples.

This clonotype was observed at least ten times. The CDR3 nucleotides are TGTGCCAGCAGTTTATTGCAGGGGACAGATACGCAGTATTTT. This sequence encodes CASSLLQGTDTQYF. The gene calls are TRBV28 and TRBJ2-3, with D possibly being TRBD1 (6 bases). This CDR3 contains 14 residues. CDR1 and CDR2 (germline): MDHEN, SYDVKM. The V end lost 1 base, the J end lost 3 bases, and 8 bases lay between the germline ends.

This clonotype was counted ten times or more. The chain has TRBV6-6 and TRBJ2-7; 9 bases are a match to TRBD1. This CDR3 is 17 amino acids long. Germline assignment: CDR1 MNHNY and CDR2 SVGAGI (reference sequence). Trimming removed 6 bases from V and 2 bases from J; junction bases left unmatched: 14. DNA of the CDR3: TGTGCCAGCAGCAAACCCGGTGGGGGACAGGGACCCTACGAGCAGTACTTC. Its protein is CASSKPGGGQGPYEQYF.

This clonotype was found many times. The chain is built from TRBV7-9 and TRBJ1-2; 9 positions agree with TRBD1. Germline loops: CDR1 SEHNR, CDR2 FQNEAQ (reference sequence). The CDR3 loop spans 15 amino acids. J gave up 4 bases and V 5 bases, and 8 bases lay outside the gene matches. The CDR3 region is CASSPTTTGGYGYTF. The CDR3 region has the DNA TGTGCCAGCAGCCCAACGACGACAGGGGGCTATGGCTACACCTTC.

For this clonotype: This may be a read error, as it is one base from a much larger clone. This CDR3 is missing its conserved last phenylalanine or tryptophan, likely due to a read error. The chain links TRBV20-1 to TRBJ2-5, with 11 bases matching TRBD2. The CDR3 contains 16 residues. Germline loops: CDR1 DFQATT, CDR2 SNEGSKA (reference sequence). Trimming cost V 1 base and J 0 bases; bases outside gene matches: 4. CDR3 in amino acids: CSARAASGGYQETQYS. In DNA, the CDR3 is TGCAGTGCTAGAGCCGCTAGCGGGGGGTACCAAGAGACCCAGTACTCC.

This clonotype was recorded at least ten times. The chain has TRBV7-9 and TRBJ2-5; D ambiguous. V was shortened by 1 base and J by 5 bases, with 11 bases between the two germline ends. Germline V lookup: CDR1 SEHNR, CDR2 FQNEAQ (reference sequence). The CDR3 loop spans 14 amino acids. DNA of the CDR3: TGTGCCAGCAGCTTAGAAGGCAGCCTGGAGACCCAGTACTTC. Translation gives CASSLEGSLETQYF.

Ten or more counts support this clonotype. The rearrangement joins TRBV5-6 to TRBJ1-2, with no clear D. The ends were cut back, 4 bases at V and 8 bases at J, with 15 bases in the middle. The CDR3 is 13 residues long. Looked up from germline, CDR1 is SGHDT and CDR2 is YYEEEE. CDR3 nucleotides: TGTGCCAGCAGCCCGGGTCCCGAAGAAGGCTACACCTTC. Translating it yields CASSPGPEEGYTF.

This clonotype has a count of ten or more. V is TRBV12-3 or TRBV12-4 and J is TRBJ2-3; no clear D gene. The CDR3 sequence is 17 residues long. V lost 0 bases, J lost 7 bases, and 20 bases lay in between. CDR3 bases: TGTGCCAGCAGTTTAGCGATTTGGAGAGAGGCGGCACATACGCAGTATTTT. This encodes CASSLAIWREAAHTQYF.

Ten or more counts support this clonotype. The genes are TRBV29-1 and TRBJ1-2; 8 nucleotides match TRBD1. V shed 7 bases, J shed 8 bases, and the junction held 9 bases outside the gene matches. Germline V lookup: CDR1 SQVTM, CDR2 ANQGSEA. The CDR3 runs to 12 residues. This CDR3 is CSAVRGQGGYTF. CDR3 DNA sequence: TGCAGCGCAGTTCGAGGACAGGGAGGCTACACCTTC.